Sequencing of this TCR beta chain was carried out in a study of CD8 T cells in Susac syndrome. This CDR3 has 14 residues. Germline V gene sequence: CDR1 MDHEN, CDR2 SYDVKM. Losses at the gene ends were 6 bases for V and 2 bases for J; bases not matched to a gene: 5. With random hexamers, reverse transcription was performed on about 0.5 to 1 ug of RNA. The CDR3 of TCR beta was amplified by immunoSEQ multiplex PCR across 54 Vbeta and 13 Jbeta. Using its own MiXCR run on the immunoSEQ multiplex PCR reads, TCRdb lists one record per CDR3 protein. The sample consists of 150,000 to 200,000 distinct CDR3 sequences, about 95% of them appearing once. Sequencing of TCR beta was performed on blood CD8+ and CD4+ T cells. Controls matched for age and sex were healthy donors. While CD8+ and CD4+ T cells were isolated negatively, TEMRA cells were enriched by FACS.

Specimen: CD4+ T cells from PBMCs. The clonotype originates from a human donor in good health. The rearrangement uses TRBV28 and TRBJ2-7, with 9 nucleotides matching TRBD1. The CDR3, as DNA: TGTGCCAGCAGCGAGACAGGGGGGACCTACGAGCAGTACTTC. Amino acids: CASSETGGTYEQYF.